The text below deals with one TCR beta chain. The specificity of this receptor is unknown. Nothing much larger sits one base from this clone, and base qualities are not available. The data derive from a study of blood T cell repertoires in COVID-19 (TCRdb year 2020). Background for the entire study: Collaborator samples came from the United States, Italy and Spain and covered acute and convalescent phases of COVID-19. Subjects who had been exposed to COVID-19, were actively infected with it, or had recovered from it provided the deeply sampled blood TCRbeta repertoires that made up the dataset. The repertoires were made available in a free public database intended to serve as a resource for research on the immune response to SARS-CoV-2. The sample metadata nearly always contained a de-identified subject ID, COVID-19 status, age in years and sex. Where available, HLA class I and class II types were obtained from metadata supplied by the sample provider rather than from assay-based typing. The samples were drawn from the first 160 participants of the ongoing ImmuneRACE study and from 950 to 1,500 subjects provided by 6 global collaborators. The material from the prospective study consisted of cDNA or gDNA derived from T cells, B-cell-depleted T cells, or PBMCs.

The paper as a whole reports these results and caveats: The amount of clinical and demographic metadata varied by source and participant and was provided uncurated.

The collaborating institutions used their own protocols to collect whole blood in K2EDTA tubes. For TCRbeta analysis, collaborators shipped samples in one of three forms: frozen whole blood, isolated PBMCs, or DNA extracted from either of those sample types. TCRbeta CDR3 regions were amplified from genomic DNA using the immunoSEQ Assay, a bias-controlled multiplex PCR. Concerning the study's data processing: Within the assay, amplification of reference gene primers was used to estimate how many nucleated cells each sample contained. To quantify the absolute abundance of each unique TCRbeta CDR3 rearrangement, sequence reads were collapsed and filtered. For each sample, productive Simpson clonality was calculated as the square root of Simpson's diversity index over productive rearrangements. TCRdb retrieved this table from immuneACCESS and kept in-frame rearrangements only. Not all clones are present; in checked studies, unresolved V genes account for under half, and no reason is known for the remainder. V and J calls and clone size follow that table, whereas D and trimming were derived from the DNA. A total of 40,000 to 55,000 clones appear in this sample, around 90% of them only once. The top ten constitute approximately 26% of the sample.

From the germline V gene, CDR1 is MDHEN and CDR2 is SYDVKM. V loses 4 bases of germline sequence and J loses 2 bases, and the interval between the two ends is 8 bases. Inclusive of the bounding cysteine and phenylalanine, the CDR3 is 13 residues long. Just CDR3 DNA is preserved here, 39 bases in frame from base 1. The V and J genes are TRBV28 and TRBJ1-2, and TRBD1 may be the D gene, going by 6 matching bases. The sequenced sample consisted of peripheral blood. The TCR sequence derives from a human donor in a cohort sampled during active COVID-19. The CDR3 protein sequence reads: CASSSTGNYGYTF. The nucleotide sequence is TGTGCCAGCAGTTCCACAGGGAACTATGGCTACACCTTC.